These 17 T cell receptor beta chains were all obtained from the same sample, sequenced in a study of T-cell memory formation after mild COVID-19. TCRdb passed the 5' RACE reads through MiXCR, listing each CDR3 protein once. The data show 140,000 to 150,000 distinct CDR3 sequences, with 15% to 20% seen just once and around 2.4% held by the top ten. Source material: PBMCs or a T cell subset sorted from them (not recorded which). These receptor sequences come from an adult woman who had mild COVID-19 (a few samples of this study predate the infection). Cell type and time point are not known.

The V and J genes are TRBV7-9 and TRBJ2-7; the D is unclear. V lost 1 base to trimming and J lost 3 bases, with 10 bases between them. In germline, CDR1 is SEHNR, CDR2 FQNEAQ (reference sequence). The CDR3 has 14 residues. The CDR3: CASSLVPGVYEQYF. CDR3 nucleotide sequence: TGTGCCAGCAGCTTAGTTCCGGGCGTCTACGAGCAGTACTTC.

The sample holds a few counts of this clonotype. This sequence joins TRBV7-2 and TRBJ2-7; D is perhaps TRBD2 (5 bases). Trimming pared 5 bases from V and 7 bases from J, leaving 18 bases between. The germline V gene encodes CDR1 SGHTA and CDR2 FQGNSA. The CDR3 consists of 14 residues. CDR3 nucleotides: TGTGCCAGCAGCCCCGGTTTGACTACGATAGAGCAGTACTTC. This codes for CASSPGLTTIEQYF.

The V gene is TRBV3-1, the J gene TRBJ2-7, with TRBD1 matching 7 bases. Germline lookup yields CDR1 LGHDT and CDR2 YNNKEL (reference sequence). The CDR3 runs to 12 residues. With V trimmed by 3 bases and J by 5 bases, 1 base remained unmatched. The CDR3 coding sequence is TGTGCCAGCAGCCAGGACAGGAACGAGCAGTACTTC. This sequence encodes CASSQDRNEQYF.

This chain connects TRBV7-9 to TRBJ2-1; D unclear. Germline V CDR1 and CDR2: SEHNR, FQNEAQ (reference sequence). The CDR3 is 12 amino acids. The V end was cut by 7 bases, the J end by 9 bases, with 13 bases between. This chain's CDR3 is CASTSLIGEQFF. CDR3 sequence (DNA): TGTGCCAGCACCTCCTTAATTGGTGAGCAGTTCTTC.

CDR3 DNA: TGTGCCAGCAACCGGGCCCTAGCCAAAAACATTCAGTACTTC. Translation: CASNRALAKNIQYF. This chain uses TRBV2 with TRBJ2-4; D uncertain. With 7 bases removed from V and 0 bases from J, the gap between germline ends came to 10 bases. Germline V gene data show CDR1 as SNHLY and CDR2 as FYNNEI. The CDR3 is 14 amino acids.

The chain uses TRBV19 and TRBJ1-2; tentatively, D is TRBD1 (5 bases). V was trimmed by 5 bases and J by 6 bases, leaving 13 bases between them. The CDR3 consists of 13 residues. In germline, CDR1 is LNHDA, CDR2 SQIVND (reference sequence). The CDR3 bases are TGTGCCAGTAGTTGGGAGGGGAGGAATGGCTACACCTTC. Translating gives CASSWEGRNGYTF.

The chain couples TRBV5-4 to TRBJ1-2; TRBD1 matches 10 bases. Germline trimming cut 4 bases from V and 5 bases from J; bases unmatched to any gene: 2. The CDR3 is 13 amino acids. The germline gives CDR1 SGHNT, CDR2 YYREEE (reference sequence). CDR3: CASSRTGGYGYTF. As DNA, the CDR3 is TGTGCCAGCAGCCGGACAGGGGGGTATGGCTACACCTTC.

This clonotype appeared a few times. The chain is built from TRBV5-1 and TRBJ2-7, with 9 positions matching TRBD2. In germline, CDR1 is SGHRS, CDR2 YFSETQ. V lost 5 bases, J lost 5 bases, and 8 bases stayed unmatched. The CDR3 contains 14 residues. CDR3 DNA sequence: TGCGCCAGCAGGGCGGGAGGGCCTTACGACGAGCAGTACTTC. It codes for CASRAGGPYDEQYF.

CDR3 protein: CASSLDPQGEQFF. The CDR3 coding sequence is TGTGCCAGCAGCTTAGATCCCCAGGGTGAGCAGTTCTTC. The chain recombines TRBV11-2 with TRBJ2-1, with a weak D call TRBD1 (5 bases). The CDR3 covers 13 residues. V lost 0 bases and J 9 bases, leaving 9 bases between the germline ends. Germline V gene data show CDR1 as SGHAT and CDR2 as FQNNGV.

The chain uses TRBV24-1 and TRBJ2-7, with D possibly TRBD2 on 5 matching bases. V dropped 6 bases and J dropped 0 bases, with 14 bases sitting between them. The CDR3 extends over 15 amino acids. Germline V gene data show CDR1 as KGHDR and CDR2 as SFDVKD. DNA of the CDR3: TGTGCCACCAGTCGTCCGACGGGGTCCTCCTACGAGCAGTACTTC. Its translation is CATSRPTGSSYEQYF.

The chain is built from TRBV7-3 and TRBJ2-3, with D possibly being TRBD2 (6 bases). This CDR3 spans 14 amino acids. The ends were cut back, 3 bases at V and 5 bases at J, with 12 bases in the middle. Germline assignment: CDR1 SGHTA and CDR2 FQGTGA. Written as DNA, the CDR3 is TGTGCCAGCAGCTTGGCAGGGAGGCGAGATACGCAGTATTTT. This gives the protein CASSLAGRRDTQYF.

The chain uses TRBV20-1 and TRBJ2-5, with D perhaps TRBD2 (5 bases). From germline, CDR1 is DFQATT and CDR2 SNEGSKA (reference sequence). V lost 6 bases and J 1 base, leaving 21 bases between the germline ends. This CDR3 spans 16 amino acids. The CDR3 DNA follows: TGCAGTGCCAGGCCGGGGAGAGCGGCGGCCCAAGAGACCCAGTACTTC. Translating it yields CSARPGRAAAQETQYF.

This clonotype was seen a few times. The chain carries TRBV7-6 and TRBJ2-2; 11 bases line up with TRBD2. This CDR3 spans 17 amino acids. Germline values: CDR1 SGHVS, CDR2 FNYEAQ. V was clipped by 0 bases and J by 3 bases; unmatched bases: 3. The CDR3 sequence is CASSLAGTSGDTGELFF. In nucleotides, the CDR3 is TGTGCCAGCAGCTTAGCGGGGACTAGCGGAGACACCGGGGAGCTGTTTTTT.

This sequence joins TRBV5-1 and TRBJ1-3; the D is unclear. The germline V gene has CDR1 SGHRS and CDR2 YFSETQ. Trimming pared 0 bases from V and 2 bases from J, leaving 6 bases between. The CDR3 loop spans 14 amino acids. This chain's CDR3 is CASSLGDPGNTIYF. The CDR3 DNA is TGCGCCAGCAGCTTGGGAGATCCTGGAAACACCATATATTTT.

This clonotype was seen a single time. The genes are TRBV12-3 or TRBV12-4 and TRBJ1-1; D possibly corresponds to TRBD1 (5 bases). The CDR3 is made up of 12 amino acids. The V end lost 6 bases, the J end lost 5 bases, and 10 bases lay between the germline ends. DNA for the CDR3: TGTGCCAGCAGATATCAGGGTACTGAAGCTTTCTTT. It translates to CASRYQGTEAFF.

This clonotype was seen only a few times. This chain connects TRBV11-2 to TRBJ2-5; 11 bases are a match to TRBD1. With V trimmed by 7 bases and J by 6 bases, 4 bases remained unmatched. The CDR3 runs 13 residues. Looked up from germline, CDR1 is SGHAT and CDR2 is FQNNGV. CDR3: CASIGQGAKTQYF. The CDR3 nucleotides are TGTGCCAGCATCGGACAGGGGGCAAAGACCCAGTACTTC.

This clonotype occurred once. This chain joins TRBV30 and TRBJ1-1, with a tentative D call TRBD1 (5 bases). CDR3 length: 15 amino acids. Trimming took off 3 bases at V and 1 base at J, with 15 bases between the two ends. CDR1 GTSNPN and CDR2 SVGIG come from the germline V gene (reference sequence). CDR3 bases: TGTGCCTGGAGGGGACGACGGACGAAGAACACTGAAGCTTTCTTT. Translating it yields CAWRGRRTKNTEAFF.